Following are 8 T cell receptor beta chains from one sample sequenced in a study of regulatory T cells in long-lasting Graves disease. Time point reported: persistent/refractory GD, antithyroid drugs over 5 years with positive TRAb. The TCR library was made from RNA that had been extracted from PBMCs in TRIzol. Libraries of TCR beta came from iRepertoire HTBI primers plus Arm-PCR of CDR3 regions. MiXCR, run by TCRdb on the multiplex PCR reads, gives a single entry per CDR3 protein. The repertoire consists of roughly 500,000 distinct CDR3 sequences, with under 25% occurring once and the leading ten covering roughly 7%. Sequences were derived from peripheral blood mononuclear cells (PBMCs), sampled when the disease was refractory, from a patient treated with antithyroid drugs. These receptor sequences come from a female donor with Graves disease.

This clonotype was seen a handful of times. The CDR3 DNA sequence: TGTGCCAGCAGTTTATTGGGACAGGGGGCGGATACGCAGTATTTT. Translating it yields CASSLLGQGADTQYF. The rearrangement links TRBV27 to TRBJ2-3; TRBD1 matches 12 bases. This CDR3 contains 15 residues. J lost 6 bases, V lost 1 base, and 2 bases had no gene match. Germline V CDR1 and CDR2: MNHEY, SMNVEV (reference sequence).

A note on this clonotype: Sequence at one end of the junction differs from germline and may be a read error. The V and J genes are TRBV5-1 and TRBJ2-3, with D perhaps given as TRBD1 or TRBD2 (5 bases each). Germline loops: CDR1 SGHRS, CDR2 YFSETQ. The CDR3 covers 14 residues. CDR3 nucleotides: TGCGCCGGCAGCTGGCAGGGAGGCACAGATACGCAGTATTTT. Its protein product is CAGSWQGGTDTQYF.

This clonotype was seen ten or more times. J is TRBJ1-1 and V is TRBV28; possible D gene TRBD1, 5 bases. CDR1 is MDHEN, CDR2 SYDVKM, per germline. The CDR3 has 16 residues. Between the trimmed V and J ends, which lost 6 bases and 1 base, there was a span of 18 bases. The CDR3 nucleotides read TGTGCCAGCAGCGCTTATCGGGGCGCGGGGAACACTGAAGCTTTCTTT. Translated: CASSAYRGAGNTEAFF. Using reference TRBV28 and TRBJ1-1 for the parts outside the CDR3, the full variable domain is DVKVTQSSRYLVKRTGEKVFLECVQDMDHENMFWYRQDPGLGLRLIYFSYDVKMKEKGDIPEGYSVSREKKERFSLILESASTNQTSMYLCASSAYRGAGNTEAFFGQGTRLTVV.

The chain combines TRBV4-1 with TRBJ1-2, with D perhaps matching TRBD1 (5 bases). Trimming took 0 bases from V and 4 from J, leaving 15 bases between them. Germline V gene sequence: CDR1 MGHRA, CDR2 YSYEKL. The CDR3 is 16 residues long. The CDR3 DNA reads as TGCGCCAGCAGCCAAGATTCCGGCATGGGGACCTATGGCTACACCTTC. Encoded protein: CASSQDSGMGTYGYTF.

This clonotype was counted between two and nine times. The J gene is TRBJ1-1, the V gene TRBV19; 8 bases align to TRBD1. The CDR3 contains 13 residues. The germline gives CDR1 LNHDA, CDR2 SQIVND (reference sequence). Unmatched junction bases numbered 7, after V lost 8 bases and J lost 5 bases. CDR3 in amino acids: CASADRGWTEAFF. For the CDR3, the DNA is TGTGCCAGTGCCGACAGGGGTTGGACTGAAGCTTTCTTT.

Remarks on this clonotype: This may be a read error: a much more frequent sequence differs by one nucleotide. This rearrangement joins TRBV19 to TRBJ1-1; 10 nucleotides align to TRBD1. The length of the CDR3 is 14 residues. The V gene's germline CDR1 is LNHDA and CDR2 SQIVND (reference sequence). Here the CDR3 reads CASSDRGLNAEAFF. CDR3 DNA sequence: TGTGCCAGTAGTGACAGGGGGCTGAACGCTGAAGCTTTCTTT.

This chain joins TRBV7-9 and TRBJ1-1; 10 positions match TRBD1. The CDR3 extends over 15 amino acids. Trimming cost V 0 bases and J 3 bases; bases outside gene matches: 1. The germline CDR1 and CDR2 sequences are SEHNR and FQNEAQ (reference sequence). CDR3 nucleotides: TGTGCCAGCAGCTTAGCAGGGACAGGGGACACTGAAGCTTTCTTT. As protein: CASSLAGTGDTEAFF.

The chain recombines TRBV20-1 with TRBJ1-6; no clear D gene. V lost 5 bases and J 12 bases, leaving 17 bases between the germline ends. The CDR3 is made up of 13 amino acids. Looked up from germline, CDR1 is DFQATT and CDR2 is SNEGSKA (reference sequence). In DNA, the CDR3 is TGCAGTGCTCGGACCCCGATGCTTTTACCCCTCCACTTT. Residues: CSARTPMLLPLHF.